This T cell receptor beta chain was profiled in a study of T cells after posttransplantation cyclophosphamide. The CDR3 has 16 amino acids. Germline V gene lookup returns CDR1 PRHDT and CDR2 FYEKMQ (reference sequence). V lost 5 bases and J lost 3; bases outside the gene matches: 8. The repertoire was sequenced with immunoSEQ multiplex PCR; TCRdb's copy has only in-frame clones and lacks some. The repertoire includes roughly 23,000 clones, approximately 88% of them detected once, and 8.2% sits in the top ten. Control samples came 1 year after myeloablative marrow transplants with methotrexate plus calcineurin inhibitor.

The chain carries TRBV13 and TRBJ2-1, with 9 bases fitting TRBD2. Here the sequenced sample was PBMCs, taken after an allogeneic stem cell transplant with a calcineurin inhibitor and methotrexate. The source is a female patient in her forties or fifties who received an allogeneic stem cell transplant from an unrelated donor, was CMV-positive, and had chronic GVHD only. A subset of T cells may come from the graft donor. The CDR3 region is CASSLGLAGRYNEQFF. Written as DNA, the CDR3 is TGTGCCAGCAGCCTCGGGCTAGCGGGACGCTACAATGAGCAGTTCTTC.